This TCR beta chain came from a study of blood T cell repertoires in COVID-19. Study-wide context: Some COVID-19 samples were acute and others convalescent; all came from the United States, Italy and Spain. PBMCs, B-cell-depleted T cells, or T cells provided the cDNA or gDNA that made up the material.

As handled by the study authors: Nucleated cell counts were estimated from reference gene primer amplification. Only in-frame clones appear in the TCRdb table, and some are missing; sequencing was by immunoSEQ multiplex PCR. That table gives V, J and clone size, and the DNA gave D and trimming. Of about 250,000 clones listed, approximately 91% are singletons. The sequencing sample was made of peripheral blood. This TCR came from a woman in her twenties or thirties with acute or convalescent COVID-19.

As DNA, the CDR3 is TGCGCCAGCAGCCAACAGGGACTAGCGGGAGTCAGAAACATTCAGTACTTC. Translation: CASSQQGLAGVRNIQYF. This chain connects TRBV4-3 to TRBJ2-4, with 14 bases aligning to TRBD2. The CDR3 length is 17 residues. V shed 2 bases, J shed 6 bases, and the junction held 6 bases outside the gene matches. Germline V gene data show CDR1 as LGHNA and CDR2 as YSLEER.